This T cell receptor (beta chain) was observed in a study of shared clonotypes between healthy human individuals. Study overall: For every donor, three CD4 naive, three CD4 memory, two CD8 naive and one CD8 memory plates were used.

There were no recent acute infections or vaccinations among the donors, who were healthy HIV-negative adults. The donors, all of them Caucasian adults, lived in Nashville, Tennessee. In regard to this clone: The antigen is unknown.

Repertoires were generated with immunoSEQ multiplex PCR, while TCRdb's copy carries only in-frame clones and drops some. The repertoire consists of a few million clones, with 80% to 95% occurring once and the leading ten covering 0.39%. There are 16 residues in the CDR3. The germline CDR1 and CDR2 sequences are SGHTS and YDEGEE. The germline V and J ends were trimmed by 0 bases and 4 bases, with 14 bases remaining between them. Study findings and constraints: Limited genetic and exposure-history diversity came from having few donors.

This clonotype originated in a man younger than 35 in good health. Some clones in this sample may be carry-over from other donors' samples. This chain links TRBV5-8 with TRBJ1-5; D call uncertain. The sequenced sample was naive CD4+ T cells from PBMCs. Stated subset: CD45RA+ positively selected. CDR3 residues: CASSLELGIGNQPQHF. Written as DNA, the CDR3 is TGTGCCAGCAGCTTGGAGTTGGGGATTGGGAATCAGCCCCAGCATTTT.